A single T cell receptor beta chain is shown here with its context. Its antigen remains unknown. The data stem from a study of a mutant IDH1 vaccine in newly diagnosed glioma. As for the study in general: Previous treatment comprised radiotherapy, temozolomide, or both, mostly both.

Time point given: week 11, during vaccination. The study gave 300 ug of mutant IDH1 20-mer peptide per vaccine dose, with topical imiquimod. Regarding the study as a whole: Seemingly, pseudoprogression had no relation to changes in the top peripheral T cell clonotypes.

The method was immunoSEQ multiplex PCR; TCRdb's version includes in-frame clones alone and lacks a portion of them. The top ten clones hold around 5.5% of a sample with about 120,000 clones, roughly 77% of them seen once. The germline V gene encodes CDR1 SGHTA and CDR2 FQGNSA. Deletions cut 5 bases from V and 0 bases from J, with 14 bases between. The CDR3 totals 17 residues. The clonotype comes from a man aged 35 to 55 with glioma. The sequences come from PBMCs, collected from a glioma patient whose treatment included an IDH1 peptide vaccine. This chain joins TRBV7-2 and TRBJ1-6, with D unclear. The CDR3 loop reads CASSQPRLSSYNSPLHF. Here the CDR3 DNA reads TGTGCCAGCAGCCAACCCAGGTTGAGCTCCTATAATTCACCCCTCCACTTT.